Sequencing of this T cell receptor beta chain was carried out in a study of neurological immune-mediated disorders. The table lists this clonotype with many counts. TCRdb independently ran MiXCR on the 5' RACE reads; one entry per CDR3 protein. The sample shows about 25,000 distinct CDR3 sequences, around 3.4% of them seen only once. V dropped 4 bases and J dropped 1 base, with 10 bases sitting between them. The CDR3 is made up of 14 amino acids. Germline-derived CDR1 and CDR2 are SEHNR and FQNEAQ (reference sequence). What was sequenced was PBMCs. The TCR sequence derives from a woman aged 30 to 39 with multiple sclerosis. The V gene is TRBV7-9, the J gene TRBJ1-1; tentative D call: TRBD1 (6 bases). CDR3: CASSYTRGNTEAFF. The CDR3 DNA is TGTGCCAGCAGCTATACCAGGGGGAACACTGAAGCTTTCTTT.